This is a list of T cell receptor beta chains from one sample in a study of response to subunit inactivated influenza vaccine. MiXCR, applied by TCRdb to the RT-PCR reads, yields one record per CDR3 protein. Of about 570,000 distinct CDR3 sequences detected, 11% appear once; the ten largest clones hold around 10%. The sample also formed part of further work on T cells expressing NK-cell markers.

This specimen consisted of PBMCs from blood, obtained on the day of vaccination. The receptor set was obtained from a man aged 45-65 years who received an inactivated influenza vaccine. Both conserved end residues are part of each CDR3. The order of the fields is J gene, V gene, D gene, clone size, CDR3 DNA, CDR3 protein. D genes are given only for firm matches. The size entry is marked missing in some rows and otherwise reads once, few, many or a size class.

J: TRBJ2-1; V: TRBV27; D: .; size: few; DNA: TGTGCCAGCAGTTCCTACAGGGCAAATGAGCAGTTCTTC; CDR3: CASSSYRANEQFF
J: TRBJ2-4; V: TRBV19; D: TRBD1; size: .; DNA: TGTGCCAGTAGAGATAGTCCCGCGGGACAGGGGGCGCAACTGGCCAAAAACATTCAGTACTTC; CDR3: CASRDSPAGQGAQLAKNIQYF
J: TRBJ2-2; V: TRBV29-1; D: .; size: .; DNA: TGCAGCGTTTCTAGCTGGAGGACCACCGGGGAGCTGTTTTTT; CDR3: CSVSSWRTTGELFF
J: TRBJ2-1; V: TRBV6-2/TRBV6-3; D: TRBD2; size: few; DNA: TGTGCCAGCAGTTACTCATCTAGCGGGGGGACTTCCTACAATGAGCAGTTCTTC; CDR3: CASSYSSSGGTSYNEQFF
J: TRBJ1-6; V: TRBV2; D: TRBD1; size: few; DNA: TGTGCCAGCAGCCGGGACAGGGGCCGGCGGCAAAATTCACCCCTCCACTTT; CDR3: CASSRDRGRRQNSPLHF
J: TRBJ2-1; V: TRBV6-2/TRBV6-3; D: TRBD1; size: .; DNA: TGTGCCAGCAGTTTAACAGGGGCTATCTACAATGAGCAGTTCTTC; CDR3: CASSLTGAIYNEQFF
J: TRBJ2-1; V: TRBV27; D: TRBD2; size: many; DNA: TGTGCCAGCAGTTTCCTTAGCGGGAGGGCCTACAATGAGCAGTTCTTC; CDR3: CASSFLSGRAYNEQFF
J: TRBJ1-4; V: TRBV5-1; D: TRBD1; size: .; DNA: TGCGCCAGCAGCTTCGGGACAGGCCCTAGGGGCGAAAAACTGTTTTTT; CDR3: CASSFGTGPRGEKLFF
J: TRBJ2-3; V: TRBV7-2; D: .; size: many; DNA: TGTGCCAGCAGCTCACTATCGGGGGCGACAGATACGCAGTATTTT; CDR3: CASSSLSGATDTQYF
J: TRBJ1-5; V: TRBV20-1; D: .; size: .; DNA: TGCAGTGCTAAAGGGATTGCCAGCAATCAGCCCCAGCATTTT; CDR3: CSAKGIASNQPQHF
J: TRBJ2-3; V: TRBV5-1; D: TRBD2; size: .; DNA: TGCGCCAGCATAGCGGGGGGGCCCACAGATACGCAGTATTTT; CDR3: CASIAGGPTDTQYF
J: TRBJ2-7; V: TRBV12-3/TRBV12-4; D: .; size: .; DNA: TGTGCCAGCAGTCCTCTACAGGGCTTCTCTGCATACGAGCAGTACTTC; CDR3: CASSPLQGFSAYEQYF
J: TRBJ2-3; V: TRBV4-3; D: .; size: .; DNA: TGCGCCAGCAGCCATCTCGGTGGGGCGGACTTCACAGATACGCAGTATTTT; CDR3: CASSHLGGADFTDTQYF
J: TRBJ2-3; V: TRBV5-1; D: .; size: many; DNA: TGCGCCAGCACCCTGGGGAGCGGCGGGACGAGCACAGATACGCAGTATTTT; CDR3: CASTLGSGGTSTDTQYF